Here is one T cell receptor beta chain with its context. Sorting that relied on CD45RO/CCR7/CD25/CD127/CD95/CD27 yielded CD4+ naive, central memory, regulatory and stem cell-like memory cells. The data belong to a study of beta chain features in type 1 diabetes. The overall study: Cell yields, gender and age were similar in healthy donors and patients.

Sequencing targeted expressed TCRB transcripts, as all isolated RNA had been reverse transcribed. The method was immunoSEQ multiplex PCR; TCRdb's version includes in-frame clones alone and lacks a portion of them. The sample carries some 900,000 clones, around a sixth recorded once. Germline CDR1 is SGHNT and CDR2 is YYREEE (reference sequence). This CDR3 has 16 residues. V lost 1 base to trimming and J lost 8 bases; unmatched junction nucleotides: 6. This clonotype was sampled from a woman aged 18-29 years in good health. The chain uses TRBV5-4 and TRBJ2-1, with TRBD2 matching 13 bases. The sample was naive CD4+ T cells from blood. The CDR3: CASSLSKLAGGYEQFF. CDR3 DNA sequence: TGTGCCAGCAGCTTGTCCAAACTAGCGGGAGGGTATGAGCAGTTCTTC.